The 9 T cell receptor beta chains in this list originate from one sample, sequenced in a study of T cell changes during pregnancy in multiple sclerosis (dated by TCRdb to between 2017 and 2020). Receptor amplification or capture employed the immunoSEQ multiplex PCR assay. Here the immuneACCESS table is served through TCRdb, limited to in-frame sequences with V and J called. Missing clones are a known gap in these copies; in checked studies unresolved V genes cover under half, and the rest lacks a known reason. Across this sample there are some 52,000 clones, with more than 80% seen only once. The ten largest clonotypes hold 0.35% to 0.45% of the sample. This material consisted of CD4+ T cells from peripheral blood mononuclear cells, taken before pregnancy. All receptors come from a female donor with multiple sclerosis, enrolled in a pregnancy study.

This chain joins TRBV9 and TRBJ1-3, with 9 bases fitting TRBD1. After removal of 4 bases from V and 4 bases from J, the junction contained 9 bases not matched to a gene. Germline loops: CDR1 SGDLS, CDR2 YYNGEE. CDR3 length: 16 residues. CDR3 residues: CASSYYTGGLGNTIYF. The CDR3, as DNA: TGTGCCAGCAGCTATTATACAGGGGGCTTAGGAAACACCATATATTTT.

This chain joins TRBV2 and TRBJ2-7; maybe TRBD2 (6 bases). The germline CDR1 and CDR2 sequences are SNHLY and FYNNEI. V was clipped by 8 bases and J by 7 bases, with 21 bases between them. The CDR3 is 14 residues long. CDR3 protein: CASLWGGIVEEQYF. DNA for the CDR3: TGTGCCAGCTTATGGGGCGGGATAGTGGAGGAGCAGTACTTC.

The chain recombines TRBV9 with TRBJ2-1; no clear D gene. The CDR3 has 14 amino acids. V dropped 0 bases and J dropped 4 bases, with 8 bases sitting between them. Looked up from germline, CDR1 is SGDLS and CDR2 is YYNGEE. The CDR3 bases are TGTGCCAGCAGCGTAGGGGCAGGTTACAATGAGCAGTTCTTC. Protein product: CASSVGAGYNEQFF.

The V call is TRBV6-6, the J call TRBJ1-4; TRBD1 matches at 10 bases. Germline V gene sequence: CDR1 MNHNY, CDR2 SVGAGI (reference sequence). The V segment lost 5 bases and the J segment 5 bases; nucleotides outside the gene matches: 5. CDR3 length: 15 amino acids. CDR3 residues: CASSRPGQGNEKLFF. CDR3 DNA sequence: TGTGCCAGCAGTCGCCCGGGACAGGGGAATGAAAAACTGTTTTTT.

This chain connects TRBV6-5 to TRBJ1-5, with 8 nucleotides matching TRBD1. CDR1 and CDR2 (germline): MNHEY, SVGAGI. The CDR3 length is 15 residues. The junction had 7 bases not matched to a gene; V was cut back by 6 bases and J by 3 bases. CDR3 protein: CASRTDRGDNQPQHF. CDR3 bases: TGTGCCAGCAGGACCGACAGGGGCGACAATCAGCCCCAGCATTTT.

This chain links TRBV7-8 with TRBJ1-5, with D possibly TRBD1 on 6 matching bases. The CDR3 sequence is 16 residues long. Between the trimmed V and J ends, which lost 5 bases and 3 bases, there was a span of 17 bases. Germline V gene lookup returns CDR1 SGHVS and CDR2 FQNEAQ. As DNA, the CDR3 is TGTGCCAGCAGCCCGTTAGGACAGACCGTCAATCAGCCCCAGCATTTT. Its translation is CASSPLGQTVNQPQHF. The full variable domain, rest sourced from reference TRBV7-8 and TRBJ1-5, is GAGVSQSPRYKVAKRGQDVALRCDPISGHVSLFWYQQALGQGPEFLTYFQNEAQLDKSGLPSDRFFAERPEGSVSTLKIQRTQQEDSAVYLCASSPLGQTVNQPQHFGDGTRLSIL.

The gene calls are TRBV29-1 and TRBJ2-5; D not resolved. CDR1 and CDR2 (germline): SQVTM, ANQGSEA. With 6 bases removed from V and 1 base from J, the gap between germline ends came to 6 bases. This CDR3 spans 11 amino acids. Written as DNA, the CDR3 is TGCAGCGTGCGGCCCCAAGAGACCCAGTACTTC. As protein: CSVRPQETQYF.

The rearrangement joins TRBV11-2 to TRBJ1-1, with TRBD1 matching over 8 bases. The J segment lost 4 bases and the V segment lost 2 bases, leaving 3 bases of the junction unmatched. Germline-derived CDR1 and CDR2 are SGHAT and FQNNGV. CDR3 length: 14 residues. Here the CDR3 reads CASSLQGAGTEAFF. CDR3 nucleotide sequence: TGTGCCAGCAGCTTACAGGGGGCAGGCACTGAAGCTTTCTTT. The variable domain in full, completed from reference TRBV11-2 and TRBJ1-1, reads EAGVAQSPRYKIIEKRQSVAFWCNPISGHATLYWYQQILGQGPKLLIQFQNNGVVDDSQLPKDRFSAERLKGVDSTLKIQPAKLEDSAVYLCASSLQGAGTEAFFGQGTRLTVV.

The chain is built from TRBV30 and TRBJ1-2; possible D gene TRBD1, 5 bases. Trimming cost V 1 base and J 3 bases, with 12 bases left between them. The CDR3 covers 14 residues. The V gene's germline CDR1 is GTSNPN and CDR2 SVGIG (reference sequence). The CDR3 loop is CAWSGREAHYGYTF. The DNA for the CDR3 is TGTGCCTGGAGTGGCAGGGAGGCCCACTATGGCTACACCTTC. Full variable domain (outside the CDR3, taken from reference TRBV30 and TRBJ1-2): SQTIHQWPATLVQPVGSPLSLECTVEGTSNPNLYWYRQAAGRGLQLLFYSVGIGQISSEVPQNLSASRPQDRQFILSSKKLLLSDSGFYLCAWSGREAHYGYTFGSGTRLTVV.